These 19 T cell receptor beta chains originate from one sample sequenced in a study of neurological immune-mediated disorders. TCRdb recomputed calls from the 5' RACE reads with MiXCR, one row per CDR3 protein. The repertoire holds around 16,000 distinct CDR3 sequences, with 9% as singletons. Source material: CD8+ T cells from blood. The receptors originated from a man aged 50-59 years in good health.

This clonotype was seen many times. The V gene is TRBV19, the J gene TRBJ1-5; TRBD1 aligns across 9 bases. Germline CDR1 reads LNHDA; CDR2 reads SQIVND (reference sequence). V lost 6 bases and J lost 2; bases outside the gene matches: 2. This CDR3 spans 14 amino acids. The DNA for the CDR3 is TGTGCCAGTAGGGGACAGGGAGGCAATCAGCCCCAGCATTTT. Protein product: CASRGQGGNQPQHF.

In its sample, this clonotype was seen many times. V gene TRBV4-2 combines with J gene TRBJ1-2; 9 nucleotides align to TRBD1. The ends lost 3 bases at V and 7 bases at J; junction bases unmatched: 12. This CDR3 spans 16 amino acids. Per the germline V gene, CDR1 is LGHNA and CDR2 is YNFKEQ. CDR3 nucleotides: TGTGCCAGCAGCCAGGATACCGGGACAGGGTTTATTGGCTACACCTTC. It translates to CASSQDTGTGFIGYTF.

The gene calls are TRBV28 and TRBJ2-7, with D possibly matching TRBD1 (5 bases). The CDR3 runs 13 residues. V lost 8 bases and J 7 bases, leaving 18 bases between the germline ends. Germline loops: CDR1 MDHEN, CDR2 SYDVKM. The CDR3 nucleotides are TGTGCCAGCGGCCCAGGGTCCTACAATGAGCAGTACTTC. This encodes CASGPGSYNEQYF.

This clonotype was counted ten times or more. The chain is built from TRBV10-3 and TRBJ2-2, with TRBD2 matching 8 bases. Germline assignment: CDR1 ENHRY and CDR2 SYGVKD. The CDR3 consists of 15 residues. V gave up 8 bases and J gave up 0 bases; unmatched junction bases: 5. CDR3 in DNA: TGTGCCATCGGGAGAGCGGGGGCGAACACCGGGGAGCTGTTTTTT. Protein sequence: CAIGRAGANTGELFF.

This clonotype was recorded many times. The chain couples TRBV29-1 to TRBJ2-1; possible D gene TRBD1, 5 bases. The germline gives CDR1 SQVTM, CDR2 ANQGSEA. Trimming removed 2 bases at V and 3 bases at J, with 11 bases between. CDR3 length equals 14 residues. CDR3 DNA sequence: TGCAGCGTTGAATTGGTGGGGCTCTACAATGAGCAGTTCTTC. Translated, it gives CSVELVGLYNEQFF.

This clonotype has a count of ten or more. The chain joins TRBV7-2 to TRBJ1-5; D uncertain. Germline V gives CDR1 SGHTA, CDR2 FQGNSA. V lost 1 base and J lost 8, with 9 bases in between. The CDR3 covers 13 residues. CDR3 region: CASSLVGWEPQHF. In DNA form, the CDR3 reads TGTGCCAGCAGCTTAGTCGGGTGGGAGCCCCAGCATTTT.

This clonotype was seen many times. V gene TRBV20-1 combines with J gene TRBJ2-1; no definite D call. Trimming left V 6 bases short and J 8 bases short, with 11 bases between. CDR3 length: 11 residues. Germline V CDR1 and CDR2: DFQATT, SNEGSKA (reference sequence). The DNA of the CDR3 is TGCAGTGCCCGATTAACCTATGAGCAGTTCTTC. It specifies CSARLTYEQFF.

This clonotype was recorded at least ten times. The J gene is TRBJ2-7, the V gene TRBV4-1; D is possibly TRBD2 (5 bases). The germline V gene encodes CDR1 MGHRA and CDR2 YSYEKL. The CDR3 is 14 residues long. The V and J ends lost 0 bases and 3 bases respectively, with 9 bases between them. The CDR3 loop is CASSQDFGVYEQYF. DNA of the CDR3: TGCGCCAGCAGCCAAGATTTCGGGGTCTACGAGCAGTACTTC.

This clonotype was observed many times. This chain joins TRBV20-1 and TRBJ2-1; D is undetermined. The germline CDR1 and CDR2 sequences are DFQATT and SNEGSKA (reference sequence). The CDR3 extends over 12 amino acids. V was pared by 3 bases and J by 5 bases, with 8 bases between. The CDR3 DNA follows: TGCAGTGCTAGGCGGTCGGACAATGAGCAGTTCTTC. Translation: CSARRSDNEQFF.

This clonotype showed up many times. The DNA of the CDR3 is TGCAGCGTTGAAGATCCGGTGGGGGACAGGCCATTCTCTGGGGCCAACGTCCTGACTTTC. Translated, it gives CSVEDPVGDRPFSGANVLTF. The genes are TRBV29-1 and TRBJ2-6; 8 nucleotides agree with TRBD1. Germline assignment: CDR1 SQVTM and CDR2 ANQGSEA. The CDR3 runs to 20 residues. V lost 0 bases, J lost 0 bases, and 13 bases stayed unmatched.

Many counts were recorded for this clonotype. The chain couples TRBV6-6 to TRBJ2-1; D is ambiguous. V dropped 6 bases and J dropped 0 bases, with 15 bases sitting between them. CDR1 MNHNY and CDR2 SVGAGI come from the germline V gene (reference sequence). CDR3 size: 16 residues. The CDR3 reads CASRPSFRSSYNEQFF. The CDR3 DNA reads as TGTGCCAGCAGACCGTCATTCCGGAGCTCCTACAATGAGCAGTTCTTC.

This clonotype was observed at least ten times. The chain combines TRBV7-9 with TRBJ2-2, with D possibly being TRBD1 or TRBD2 (5 bases each). V lost 3 bases and J 3 bases, leaving 11 bases between the germline ends. The CDR3 runs to 15 residues. Germline CDR1 and CDR2: SEHNR and FQNEAQ (reference sequence). CDR3 region: CASSFAGTYTGELFF. Written as DNA, the CDR3 is TGTGCCAGCAGCTTTGCCGGGACCTACACCGGGGAGCTGTTTTTT. The variable domain in full, with the rest retrieved from reference TRBV7-9 and TRBJ2-2, is DTGVSQNPRHKITKRGQNVTFRCDPISEHNRLYWYRQTLGQGPEFLTYFQNEAQLEKSRLLSDRFSAERPKGSFSTLEIQRTEQGDSAMYLCASSFAGTYTGELFFGEGSRLTVL.

This clonotype appeared many times. The J gene is TRBJ2-1, the V gene TRBV27; 8 bases are shared with TRBD1. V lost 5 bases to trimming and J lost 7 bases; unmatched junction nucleotides: 10. CDR1 is MNHEY and CDR2 is SMNVEV in the germline V gene (reference sequence). The CDR3 has 15 residues. CDR3 protein: CASSPRTGLGNEQFF. Written as DNA, the CDR3 is TGTGCCAGCAGTCCCAGGACAGGGCTCGGAAATGAGCAGTTCTTC.

This clonotype was seen many times. J is TRBJ2-1 and V is TRBV27; TRBD1 matches 8 bases. The CDR3 length is 15 residues. V lost 1 base and J lost 6; bases outside the gene matches: 5. Germline V gene lookup returns CDR1 MNHEY and CDR2 SMNVEV (reference sequence). The CDR3 loop reads CASSLLQGAGNEQFF. CDR3 nucleotides: TGTGCCAGCAGTTTATTGCAGGGGGCTGGCAATGAGCAGTTCTTC.

The sample holds many counts of this clonotype. This chain uses TRBV5-1 with TRBJ2-7, with TRBD1 identical over 8 bases. The V and J ends lost 0 bases and 5 bases, in that order; junction bases with no gene match: 4. Germline CDR1 SGHRS, CDR2 YFSETQ. CDR3 length: 14 residues. The CDR3 DNA reads TGCGCCAGCAGCTTGGGACAGGGGAGCGACGAGCAGTACTTC. This encodes CASSLGQGSDEQYF.

This clonotype appeared many times. The chain is built from TRBV7-7 and TRBJ2-2, with 8 positions matching TRBD1. CDR1 SSHAT and CDR2 FNYEAQ come from the germline V gene (reference sequence). This CDR3 contains 17 residues. The V segment lost 1 base and the J segment 0 bases; nucleotides outside the gene matches: 4. CDR3 sequence reads: CASSLDPGQANTGELFF. The CDR3 DNA reads TGTGCCAGCAGCTTAGATCCGGGACAGGCGAACACCGGGGAGCTGTTTTTT.

This clonotype has a count of ten or more. The chain employs TRBV7-2 and TRBJ2-7; unclear D gene. This CDR3 region has 15 residues. Per germline, CDR1 SGHTA and CDR2 FQGNSA. V lost 1 base and J 3 bases, leaving 13 bases between the germline ends. The CDR3 sequence: CASSLGGRWIYEQYF. CDR3 DNA: TGTGCCAGCAGCTTAGGCGGTCGTTGGATCTACGAGCAGTACTTC.

This clonotype occurred many times. This sequence joins TRBV29-1 and TRBJ2-7, with TRBD2 identical over 9 bases. V lost 5 bases to trimming and J lost 0 bases; unmatched junction nucleotides: 8. The V gene's germline CDR1 is SQVTM and CDR2 ANQGSEA. There are 15 residues in the CDR3. The CDR3 sequence is CSVNRLAEGSYEQYF. The CDR3 DNA reads TGCAGCGTTAATCGACTAGCGGAAGGCTCCTACGAGCAGTACTTC.

This clonotype came up many times. One end of the junction varies from germline; a read error may be responsible. The chain combines TRBV7-2 with TRBJ2-1; D remains ambiguous. Per the germline V gene, CDR1 is SGHTA and CDR2 is FQGNSA. This CDR3 region has 14 residues. Here the CDR3 reads CASSLEISHNEQFF. The DNA of the CDR3 is TGTGCCAGCAGCTTAGAGATCTCCCACAATGAGCAGTTCTTC.